These T cell receptor beta chains were read from a single sample in a study of blood T cell repertoires in COVID-19. The assay was immunoSEQ multiplex PCR, and TCRdb's table has in-frame clones only and misses some. The sample lists about 44,000 clones, 88% seen once, with approximately 1.5% in the top ten. Sequenced sample: peripheral blood. The receptors were gathered from a woman aged 40 to 49 with acute or convalescent COVID-19. Each CDR3 is given with its conserved first and last residue. D genes are given only for firm matches. The size field is filled for only some rows; it gives once, few, many or a size class.

d_call | clone_size | j_call | v_call | cdr3_nt | cdr3_aa
- | - | TRBJ1-5 | TRBV29-1 | TGCAGCGCTCAGGACAGTCTTAATCAGCCCCAGCATTTT | CSAQDSLNQPQHF
TRBD2 | - | TRBJ2-2 | TRBV4-1 | TGCGCCAGCAAATTTGAAGTCGCTACTAATCAAGCGGGAATGAACACCGGGGAGCTGTTTTTT | CASKFEVATNQAGMNTGELFF
TRBD1 | - | TRBJ1-2 | TRBV6-1 | TGTGCCAGCAGTGAAGGACAGGGCGTGGGCTACACCTTC | CASSEGQGVGYTF
TRBD2 | - | TRBJ2-3 | TRBV20-1 | TGCAGTGCTAGTGGGATAGGGAGGGAGGCAGATACGCAGTATTTT | CSASGIGREADTQYF
- | - | TRBJ2-1 | TRBV15 | TGTGCCACCAGCAGAGATTCCCAATATGAGCAGTTCTTC | CATSRDSQYEQFF
- | - | TRBJ1-3 | TRBV28 | TGTGCCAGTATGATACAGGGCAGAGGAAACACCATATATTTT | CASMIQGRGNTIYF
- | - | TRBJ1-2 | TRBV6-5 | TGTGCCAGCAGTTACTCGAGAAGTGAGGGCTACACCTTC | CASSYSRSEGYTF
- | once | TRBJ1-3 | TRBV27 | TGTGCCAGCAGTTTACAGGGGAGCTCTGGAAACACCATATATTTT | CASSLQGSSGNTIYF
- | - | TRBJ2-7 | TRBV19 | TGTGCCAGTAGTCCCAAACAGGGGAGGTACGAGCAGTACTTC | CASSPKQGRYEQYF
- | - | TRBJ1-5 | TRBV28 | TGTGCCAGCAGCGGGACACCTAGCAATCAGCCCCAGCATTTT | CASSGTPSNQPQHF
- | - | TRBJ1-2 | TRBV14 | TGTGCCAGCAGCCAAGATCGGGGGATCTATGGCTACACCTTC | CASSQDRGIYGYTF
TRBD2 | - | TRBJ2-3 | TRBV4-2 | TGTGCCAGCAGCCAAAACGGGAGGGCCGCAGATACGCAGTATTTT | CASSQNGRAADTQYF
- | - | TRBJ1-4 | TRBV2 | TGTGCCAGCAGCGCTACAGGGTATGAAAAACTGTTTTTT | CASSATGYEKLFF
- | - | TRBJ1-3 | TRBV9 | TGTGCCAGCAGTGCGGGGGGGTTCTCTGGAAACACCATATATTTT | CASSAGGFSGNTIYF
- | - | TRBJ1-2 | TRBV21-1 | TGTGCCAGCAGCAAAGAGGGTTGCGACAGGGAGGGCTACACCTTC | CASSKEGCDREGYTF
- | - | TRBJ2-3 | TRBV6-5 | TGTGCCAGCCAAAGAGGTTCTAGCACAGATACGCAGTATTTT | CASQRGSSTDTQYF
TRBD1 | - | TRBJ1-1 | TRBV19 | TGTGCCAGTAGCCAAACAGGGGACACTGAAGCTTTCTTT | CASSQTGDTEAFF
TRBD1 | - | TRBJ2-2 | TRBV7-9 | TGTGCCAGCAGTAGGGACAGGCGGGGCACCGGGGAGCTGTTTTTT | CASSRDRRGTGELFF
- | - | TRBJ2-3 | TRBV28 | TGTGCCAGCAGTTCCTACACAGATACGCAGTATTTT | CASSSYTDTQYF
- | once | TRBJ1-1 | TRBV7-2 | TGTGCCAGCAGCCTTGGCGGGGGGAACACTGAAGCTTTCTTT | CASSLGGGNTEAFF
- | - | TRBJ1-4 | TRBV4-3 | TGCGCCAGCAGCCAAGTTCGCCCCGGGACCGGGGGTGAAAAACTGTTTTTT | CASSQVRPGTGGEKLFF
- | - | TRBJ1-2 | TRBV6-1 | TGTGCCAGCAGTGAGAGTCGTCCGCTCAACGGGGACTATGGCTACACCTTC | CASSESRPLNGDYGYTF